These 21 T cell receptor beta chains came from one sample sequenced in a study of blood T cells in healthy people across ages (dated by TCRdb to 2013 to 2016). The library came from 5' RACE. These reads were obtained on an Illumina HiSeq 2500. A second about 7 to 12 cycle PCR used a sample-barcoded 5' primer and a J-beta primer mix. Starting from the raw public reads, TCRdb applied fastp trimming at Q25, assembled clones with MiXCR and retained in-frame beta chains. Entries that share a CDR3 protein sequence are merged under the most common genes and DNA. Across this sample there are over 500,000 distinct CDR3 sequences, with approximately 26% seen only once. About 3.9% of the sample comes from the top ten. These same data were also listed under a study on T cells of mothers and their children.

Sequenced sample: blood. These receptors were obtained from a boy aged 2-15 years in good health.

This chain uses TRBV7-9 with TRBJ1-4; D unresolved. CDR3 length equals 15 residues. CDR1 and CDR2 (germline): SEHNR, FQNEAQ (reference sequence). The V and J ends lost 1 base and 0 bases respectively, with 6 bases between them. This chain's CDR3 is CASSLVPTTNEKLFF. CDR3 sequence (DNA): TGTGCCAGCAGCTTAGTCCCGACAACTAATGAAAAACTGTTTTTT.

This clonotype was found a few times. The chain is built from TRBV6-2 or TRBV6-3 and TRBJ1-5, with D perhaps TRBD1 (5 bases). The V end was cut by 0 bases, the J end by 3 bases, with 21 bases between. The CDR3 spans 19 residues. The germline V gene encodes CDR1 MNHEY and CDR2 SVGEGT. The CDR3 nucleotides read TGTGCCAGCAGTTACTCGATGGCCCGGGACGGTGCTTTCAATCAGCCCCAGCATTTT. Amino acids: CASSYSMARDGAFNQPQHF.

The chain has TRBV7-2 and TRBJ1-6; D not certain. This CDR3 comprises 13 residues. Trimming shortened V by 2 bases and J by 14 bases, and 13 bases separated the two germline ends. In germline, CDR1 is SGHTA, CDR2 FQGNSA. This CDR3 is CASSLRPVRALHF. The DNA of the CDR3 is TGTGCCAGCAGCTTACGGCCGGTTCGGGCCCTCCACTTT.

The CDR3 protein is CASSQPEGPYEQYF. The CDR3 DNA reads as TGCGCCAGCAGCCAGCCGGAGGGACCCTACGAGCAGTACTTC. The rearrangement joins TRBV4-1 to TRBJ2-7, with a weak D call TRBD2 (6 bases). Germline V CDR1 and CDR2: MGHRA, YSYEKL. CDR3 size: 14 residues. Trimming took 3 bases from V and 2 from J, leaving 11 bases between them.

This clonotype was found once. The genes are TRBV25-1 and TRBJ2-1, with D possibly called TRBD1 or TRBD2 (5 bases each). Germline-derived CDR1 and CDR2 are MGHDK and SYGVNS. V lost 3 bases to trimming and J lost 7 bases, with 7 bases between them. The CDR3 runs to 12 residues. The CDR3 nucleotides read TGTGCCAGCAGTGACAGGGAGAATGAGCAGTTCTTC. As protein: CASSDRENEQFF. The variable domain in full, with the rest retrieved from reference TRBV25-1 and TRBJ2-1, is EADIYQTPRYLVIGTGKKITLECSQTMGHDKMYWYQQDPGMELHLIHYSYGVNSTEKGDLSSESTVSRIRTEHFPLTLESARPSHTSQYLCASSDRENEQFFGPGTRLTVL.

The rearrangement uses TRBV27 and TRBJ2-1, with TRBD2 identical over 16 bases. Germline CDR1 is MNHEY and CDR2 is SMNVEV (reference sequence). This CDR3 has 20 residues. V shed 2 bases, J shed 0 bases, and the junction held 7 bases outside the gene matches. The CDR3 loop reads CASSLTGTSGGGLSYNEQFF. The DNA for the CDR3 is TGTGCCAGCAGTTTAACCGGGACTAGCGGGGGGGGCCTCTCCTACAATGAGCAGTTCTTC.

This chain connects TRBV6-2 or TRBV6-3 to TRBJ2-7; D remains ambiguous. The CDR3 has 14 amino acids. With 2 bases removed from V and 3 bases from J, the gap between germline ends came to 11 bases. Germline V gene data show CDR1 as MNHEY and CDR2 as SVGEGT. As DNA, the CDR3 is TGTGCCAGCAGTTACCGACAAACATACTACGAGCAGTACTTC. Translation: CASSYRQTYYEQYF.

This clonotype was picked up a small number of times. V usage is TRBV6-1 and J usage is TRBJ2-6; D uncertain. The CDR3 has 14 amino acids. The ends were cut back, 6 bases at V and 3 bases at J, with 9 bases in the middle. Germline V gene lookup returns CDR1 MNHNS and CDR2 SASEGT. CDR3 loop: CASRSTGGANVLTF. CDR3 nucleotide sequence: TGTGCCAGCAGATCCACTGGTGGGGCCAACGTCCTGACTTTC.

In this sample, this clonotype turned up a few times. J is TRBJ2-5 and V is TRBV12-3 or TRBV12-4, with 13 bases identical to TRBD2. The V segment lost 5 bases and the J segment 0 bases; nucleotides outside the gene matches: 3. The CDR3 totals 16 residues. The CDR3 nucleotides read TGTGCCAGCAGTCCGGGACTAGCGGGGTACCAAGAGACCCAGTACTTC. As protein: CASSPGLAGYQETQYF.

The V call is TRBV7-9, the J call TRBJ1-4; 9 bases line up with TRBD1. V gave up 2 bases and J gave up 4 bases; unmatched junction bases: 8. The CDR3 is 17 amino acids. Looked up from germline, CDR1 is SEHNR and CDR2 is FQNEAQ (reference sequence). CDR3 residues: CASSLTEWGQGNEKLFF. CDR3 DNA: TGTGCCAGCAGCTTAACAGAATGGGGACAGGGTAATGAAAAACTGTTTTTT.

This clonotype was seen a few times. The chain combines TRBV20-1 with TRBJ2-5; D possibly corresponds to TRBD2 (6 bases). The germline V gene has CDR1 DFQATT and CDR2 SNEGSKA (reference sequence). V was clipped by 5 bases and J by 5 bases, with 18 bases between them. The CDR3 is made up of 14 amino acids. The CDR3 sequence is CSAQKDYPGETQYF. The DNA of the CDR3 is TGCAGTGCTCAAAAGGACTACCCGGGGGAGACCCAGTACTTC.

This clonotype has only a few counts. The chain couples TRBV15 to TRBJ1-2; D might be TRBD1 (5 bases). CDR1 and CDR2 from the germline V gene are LNHNV and YYDKDF (reference sequence). V was trimmed by 1 base and J by 6 bases, leaving 21 bases between them. The CDR3 totals 17 residues. This CDR3 reads CATSRGVLGPGPNGYTF. CDR3 sequence (DNA): TGTGCCACCAGCAGAGGTGTACTGGGGCCCGGGCCCAATGGCTACACCTTC.

The chain recombines TRBV18 with TRBJ2-7; D unclear. Germline assignment: CDR1 KGHSH and CDR2 LQKENI. V lost 2 bases, J lost 3 bases, and 11 bases lay in between. This CDR3 has 14 residues. The CDR3, as DNA: TGTGCCAGCTCACCATTTGAACACCGCTACGAGCAGTACTTC. Its protein product is CASSPFEHRYEQYF. The full variable domain, completed using reference TRBV18 and TRBJ2-7, is NAGVMQNPRHLVRRRGQEARLRCSPMKGHSHVYWYRQLPEEGLKFMVYLQKENIIDESGMPKERFSAEFPKEGPSILRIQQVVRGDSAAYFCASSPFEHRYEQYFGPGTRLTVT.

The rearrangement links TRBV7-6 to TRBJ2-5; TRBD2 agrees at 8 bases. The trim removed 1 base at V and 11 bases at J, leaving 6 bases unmatched. Germline V gene data show CDR1 as SGHVS and CDR2 as FNYEAQ. This CDR3 has 13 residues. CDR3 amino acids: CASSLGLAREQYF. The CDR3 region has the DNA TGTGCCAGCAGCTTAGGACTAGCGAGGGAGCAGTACTTC.

V is TRBV7-2 and J is TRBJ2-3; TRBD2 might be the D (6 bases). V was cut by 1 base and J by 2 bases, with 13 bases left in between. Germline CDR1 is SGHTA and CDR2 is FQGNSA. CDR3 length: 16 amino acids. The CDR3 DNA reads as TGTGCCAGCAGCTTAGGGGGACTCCTCCCCACAGATACGCAGTATTTT. Its translation: CASSLGGLLPTDTQYF.

This clonotype was seen only a few times. The chain uses TRBV4-1 and TRBJ1-2; D gene uncertain. Germline V gives CDR1 MGHRA, CDR2 YSYEKL. The CDR3 is made up of 15 amino acids. Trimming took off 1 base at V and 4 bases at J, with 13 bases between the two ends. The CDR3 region has the DNA TGCGCCAGCAGCCAAGGAATAGGAACCGCCTATGGCTACACCTTC. It codes for CASSQGIGTAYGYTF.

In its sample, this clonotype was seen a few times. The chain employs TRBV28 and TRBJ1-2; weak D call: TRBD1 (5 bases). This CDR3 contains 13 residues. CDR1 is MDHEN, CDR2 SYDVKM, per germline. Trimming took off 6 bases at V and 7 bases at J, with 15 bases between the two ends. The CDR3, as DNA: TGTGCCAGCAGGCTTATCGGGGCGCCTGGCTACACCTTC. It yields the protein CASRLIGAPGYTF.

The chain carries TRBV12-3 or TRBV12-4 and TRBJ2-3; TRBD2 matches 7 bases. The V and J ends lost 6 bases and 6 bases, in that order; junction bases with no gene match: 15. The CDR3 has 16 residues. CDR3 coding DNA: TGTGCCAGCAGCCCTGGCCGAGCGGGATTCACCGATACGCAGTATTTT. This encodes CASSPGRAGFTDTQYF.

This clonotype was counted between two and nine times. The chain is built from TRBV6-1 and TRBJ2-3; D may be TRBD2 (6 bases). The V end lost 7 bases, the J end lost 2 bases, and 13 bases lay between the germline ends. Per the germline V gene, CDR1 is MNHNS and CDR2 is SASEGT. This CDR3 spans 14 amino acids. CDR3 nucleotides: TGTGCCAGCACCGTGGACTACCTCACAGATACGCAGTATTTT. This translates into CASTVDYLTDTQYF.

This clonotype showed up just once. The chain has TRBV5-1 and TRBJ1-4; perhaps TRBD1 as D (6 bases). From germline, CDR1 is SGHRS and CDR2 YFSETQ. The CDR3 length is 16 residues. Trimming took 4 bases from V and 0 from J, leaving 13 bases between them. The CDR3 DNA is TGCGCCAGCAGCCCCGGACAGTTATCAACTAATGAAAAACTGTTTTTT. It codes for CASSPGQLSTNEKLFF.

The rearrangement joins TRBV12-5 to TRBJ2-1; TRBD2 aligns across 8 bases. CDR3 size: 18 residues. Trimming removed 6 bases from V and 0 bases from J; junction bases left unmatched: 13. Germline-derived CDR1 and CDR2 are LGHNT and FRNRAP. In DNA, the CDR3 is TGTGCTAGTGGATTACCTGGGACTAGTTTACGCTCCTACAATGAGCAGTTCTTC. Its translation: CASGLPGTSLRSYNEQFF.